Below, 14 T cell receptor beta chains from the same sample are listed, as sequenced in a study of STAT5B mutations in CD4+ large granular lymphocyte leukemia. The table came from immunoSEQ multiplex PCR; TCRdb's copy has only in-frame clones and leaves some out. Here the sample spans about 35,000 clones, about 70% being singletons. Sequencing was carried out using CD4+ T cells from blood buffy coats. Every receptor here comes from a human donor in good health.

This clone has only a few counts. The chain uses TRBV9 and TRBJ1-4; D might be TRBD1 (5 bases). The V and J ends lost 2 bases and 4 bases respectively, with 12 bases between them. Germline assignment: CDR1 SGDLS and CDR2 YYNGEE. The CDR3 has 15 amino acids. CDR3 nucleotide sequence: TGTGCCAGCAGCGTGGGGACGGGACTTAATGAAAAACTGTTTTTT. This codes for CASSVGTGLNEKLFF.

This clone showed up just once. V and J are TRBV5-1 and TRBJ1-2; TRBD1 is a possible D gene (5 bases). The CDR3 extends over 15 amino acids. V gave up 4 bases and J gave up 4 bases, with 17 bases separating them. Germline values: CDR1 SGHRS, CDR2 YFSETQ. Here the CDR3 reads CASSPGGGETYGYTF. CDR3 DNA sequence: TGCGCCAGCAGCCCCGGCGGGGGGGAGACCTATGGCTACACCTTC.

This clone was counted between two and nine times. The chain recombines TRBV9 with TRBJ1-1; TRBD1 aligns across 7 bases. With 0 bases clipped from V and 6 bases from J, the junction kept 5 bases outside the gene matches. The CDR3 is 14 residues long. Germline V gene sequence: CDR1 SGDLS, CDR2 YYNGEE. The CDR3, as DNA: TGTGCCAGCAGCGTAGTCGAGGGGGCGGCTGAAGCTTTCTTT. It translates to CASSVVEGAAEAFF.

This clone turned up a few times. The chain joins TRBV9 to TRBJ2-7; D possibly corresponds to TRBD1 (7 bases). The germline CDR1 and CDR2 sequences are SGDLS and YYNGEE. There are 13 residues in the CDR3. V was shortened by 3 bases and J by 5 bases, with 12 bases between the two germline ends. The CDR3 DNA sequence: TGTGCCAGCAGCGGGACAGGACTACACGAGCAGTACTTC. It encodes CASSGTGLHEQYF.

Only one count was recorded for this clone. The CDR3 DNA reads TGTGCCAGCAGCCTTACAGGGGGCCGTTCATACGAGCAGTACTTC. Protein: CASSLTGGRSYEQYF. This chain uses TRBV5-6 with TRBJ2-7; 9 bases fit TRBD1. Germline assignment: CDR1 SGHDT and CDR2 YYEEEE. The CDR3 runs to 15 residues. With V trimmed by 4 bases and J by 4 bases, 9 bases remained unmatched.

This clone came up a few times. The rearrangement joins TRBV10-2 to TRBJ1-2, with D maybe TRBD1 (5 bases). The CDR3 runs to 15 residues. CDR1 and CDR2 (germline): WSHSY, SAAADI. V was trimmed by 5 bases and J by 4 bases, leaving 17 bases between them. CDR3 in amino acids: CASSSLQGNVYGYTF. The CDR3 DNA sequence: TGCGCCAGCAGTTCATTGCAGGGAAACGTCTATGGCTACACCTTC.

The chain links TRBV6-1 to TRBJ2-1; 8 bases are shared with TRBD1. CDR3 size: 14 residues. Germline-derived CDR1 and CDR2 are MNHNS and SASEGT. Trimming took 6 bases from V and 2 from J; bases not matched to a gene: 3. CDR3 amino acids: CASRDRVAYNEQFF. DNA for the CDR3: TGTGCCAGCAGGGACAGGGTGGCCTACAATGAGCAGTTCTTC.

The chain carries TRBV6-1 and TRBJ2-3; 10 bases align to TRBD2. This CDR3 region has 17 residues. Germline V gives CDR1 MNHNS, CDR2 SASEGT. Losses at the gene ends were 0 bases for V and 2 bases for J; bases not matched to a gene: 5. Here the CDR3 reads CASSEAVAGGHTDTQYF. The CDR3 DNA reads as TGTGCCAGCAGTGAAGCAGTAGCGGGGGGACACACAGATACGCAGTATTTT.

The J gene is TRBJ2-7, the V gene TRBV18, with unresolved D. The CDR3 sequence is 12 residues long. V was shortened by 3 bases and J by 5 bases, with 8 bases between the two germline ends. Germline assignment: CDR1 KGHSH and CDR2 LQKENI. This CDR3 reads CASSPVRHEQYF. The DNA of the CDR3 is TGTGCCAGCTCACCGGTGCGGCACGAGCAGTACTTC.

This clone was counted a few times. The gene calls are TRBV29-1 and TRBJ1-1; TRBD1 agrees at 9 bases. The CDR3 has 14 amino acids. Losses at the gene ends were 6 bases for V and 4 bases for J; bases not matched to a gene: 9. The germline V gene encodes CDR1 SQVTM and CDR2 ANQGSEA. CDR3 region: CSVRPGTGSTEAFF. The DNA of the CDR3 is TGCAGCGTACGTCCCGGGACAGGGAGCACTGAAGCTTTCTTT.

The J gene is TRBJ2-7, the V gene TRBV5-1; 11 bases align to TRBD1. Germline V gene sequence: CDR1 SGHRS, CDR2 YFSETQ. The J segment lost 7 bases and the V segment lost 3 bases, leaving 6 bases of the junction unmatched. The CDR3 has 14 amino acids. CDR3 DNA sequence: TGCGCCAGCAGCTCGGGACAGGGGGTTGGGGAGCAGTACTTC. It is translated as CASSSGQGVGEQYF.

V is TRBV27 and J is TRBJ1-1; D gene ambiguous. Germline V gene lookup returns CDR1 MNHEY and CDR2 SMNVEV (reference sequence). V was pared by 3 bases and J by 0 bases, with 8 bases between. The CDR3 sequence is 14 residues long. CDR3 DNA sequence: TGTGCCAGCAGTTTGGTGGGCATGAACACTGAAGCTTTCTTT. It codes for CASSLVGMNTEAFF.

The chain is built from TRBV10-2 and TRBJ2-7; no reliable D call. With 7 bases removed from V and 3 bases from J, the gap between germline ends came to 10 bases. The germline CDR1 and CDR2 sequences are WSHSY and SAAADI. The CDR3 covers 12 residues. The CDR3 region is CASKDLLYEQYF. In DNA form, the CDR3 reads TGCGCCAGCAAGGATCTCCTCTACGAGCAGTACTTC.

The chain carries TRBV5-1 and TRBJ2-1, with TRBD2 as a possible D gene (8 bases). The CDR3 covers 16 residues. Germline values: CDR1 SGHRS, CDR2 YFSETQ. V gave up 4 bases and J gave up 3 bases, with 17 bases separating them. CDR3 sequence: CASSPPGGGLYNEQFF. CDR3 DNA: TGCGCCAGCAGCCCCCCGGGAGGGGGCCTCTACAATGAGCAGTTCTTC.